A single sample gave rise to the 28 T cell receptor beta chains below, sequenced in a study of blood T cell repertoires in COVID-19. Sequencing was performed with immunoSEQ multiplex PCR; in TCRdb, only in-frame clones are kept and a portion is missing. The table lists about 49,000 clones, around 86% of them singletons. The sequenced material came from peripheral blood. The receptors were sampled from an elderly woman with COVID-19, enrolled during active disease.

This clone turned up a few times. The chain combines TRBV10-3 with TRBJ1-2, with 10 bases matching TRBD1. The CDR3 is 15 residues long. Germline-derived CDR1 and CDR2 are ENHRY and SYGVKD. V shed 6 bases, J shed 2 bases, and the junction held 6 bases outside the gene matches. For the CDR3, the DNA is TGTGCCATCAGCAGTTTGGGACAGGGGAACTATGGCTACACCTTC. Residues: CAISSLGQGNYGYTF.

This clone was found once. The chain has TRBV4-2 and TRBJ2-7; 11 bases align to TRBD2. Germline V CDR1 and CDR2: LGHNA, YNFKEQ. Trimming cost V 4 bases and J 6 bases; bases outside gene matches: 8. The CDR3 totals 15 residues. This chain's CDR3 is CASSRGVAGGSEQYF. The CDR3 DNA reads as TGTGCCAGCAGCCGTGGGGTAGCGGGAGGGAGCGAGCAGTACTTC.

The rearrangement links TRBV2 to TRBJ2-7, with 11 bases that match TRBD2. V was pared by 4 bases and J by 4 bases, with 3 bases of the junction left unmatched. Germline CDR1 reads SNHLY; CDR2 reads FYNNEI. CDR3 length equals 14 residues. CDR3 sequence: CASSGTSGRYEQYF. CDR3 sequence (DNA): TGTGCCAGCAGTGGTACTAGCGGGAGATACGAGCAGTACTTC.

This clone was seen just once. The DNA for the CDR3 is TGTGCCAGTAGAGAGACTGCGGGGGTTGTGAACACTGAAGCTTTCTTT. The encoded protein is CASRETAGVVNTEAFF. The chain uses TRBV19 and TRBJ1-1; D is possibly TRBD1 (5 bases). The CDR3 runs to 16 residues. V was clipped by 6 bases and J by 0 bases, with 17 bases between them. Germline CDR1 is LNHDA and CDR2 is SQIVND (reference sequence).

V is TRBV19 and J is TRBJ2-7, with D maybe TRBD2 (5 bases). This CDR3 comprises 14 residues. Trimming took 5 bases from V and 0 from J, leaving 11 bases between them. The germline gives CDR1 LNHDA, CDR2 SQIVND (reference sequence). The CDR3 sequence: CASSFGLISYEQYF. The CDR3 DNA follows: TGTGCCAGTAGTTTCGGACTGATCTCCTACGAGCAGTACTTC. Using reference TRBV19 and TRBJ2-7 for the parts outside the CDR3, the full variable domain is DGGITQSPKYLFRKEGQNVTLSCEQNLNHDAMYWYRQDPGQGLRLIYYSQIVNDFQKGDIAEGYSVSREKKESFPLTVTSAQKNPTAFYLCASSFGLISYEQYFGPGTRLTVT.

This chain uses TRBV2 with TRBJ2-7; 9 bases are shared with TRBD2. Germline V lookup: CDR1 SNHLY, CDR2 FYNNEI. The CDR3 runs 15 residues. Trimming at V came to 2 bases and at J to 2 bases, leaving 4 bases not matched to a gene. The CDR3: CASSERRTSAYEQYF. The CDR3 bases are TGTGCCAGCAGTGAAAGAAGGACTAGCGCCTACGAGCAGTACTTC.

The CDR3 here is CASSEAHTGRGDTQYF. CDR3 coding DNA: TGTGCCAGCAGTGAAGCTCATACAGGGAGGGGAGATACGCAGTATTTT. The rearrangement uses TRBV2 and TRBJ2-3; D is possibly TRBD2 (7 bases). The V gene lost 0 bases and the J gene lost 5 bases, with 15 bases spanning the gap. The CDR3 has 16 amino acids. In germline, CDR1 is SNHLY, CDR2 FYNNEI.

The CDR3 region has the DNA TGTGCCAGCAGCCGGGACTACTACTACGAGCAGTACTTC. Amino acid sequence: CASSRDYYYEQYF. The chain uses TRBV7-3 and TRBJ2-7; the match to TRBD2 covers 7 bases. CDR1 is SGHTA, CDR2 FQGTGA, per germline. With 5 bases clipped from V and 3 bases from J, the junction kept 4 bases outside the gene matches. This CDR3 spans 13 amino acids.

V and J are TRBV7-9 and TRBJ1-2, with D possibly matching TRBD1 (5 bases). V dropped 7 bases and J dropped 3 bases, with 15 bases sitting between them. CDR1 and CDR2 from the germline V gene are SEHNR and FQNEAQ (reference sequence). This CDR3 region has 14 residues. CDR3 coding DNA: TGTGCCAGCACCGCGCGGGGGAACGACTATGGCTACACCTTC. This gives the protein CASTARGNDYGYTF. The variable domain in full, completed from reference TRBV7-9 and TRBJ1-2, reads DTGVSQNPRHKITKRGQNVTFRCDPISEHNRLYWYRQTLGQGPEFLTYFQNEAQLEKSRLLSDRFSAERPKGSFSTLEIQRTEQGDSAMYLCASTARGNDYGYTFGSGTRLTVV.

The sample holds a few counts of this clone. The chain carries TRBV15 and TRBJ2-2, with D unclear. The CDR3 spans 14 residues. Trimming removed 5 bases at V and 5 bases at J, with 12 bases between. CDR1 and CDR2 from the germline V gene are LNHNV and YYDKDF (reference sequence). The CDR3 region has the DNA TGTGCCACCAGCCGCCCCCAGGAAACCGGGGAGCTGTTTTTT. It specifies CATSRPQETGELFF.

The genes are TRBV19 and TRBJ1-3; D uncertain. The germline V and J ends were trimmed by 3 bases and 0 bases, with 12 bases remaining between them. Germline V gene sequence: CDR1 LNHDA, CDR2 SQIVND (reference sequence). The length of the CDR3 is 16 residues. The CDR3 sequence is CASSMGRSTSGNTIYF. In DNA form, the CDR3 reads TGTGCCAGTAGTATGGGCAGGTCTACCTCTGGAAACACCATATATTTT.

The CDR3 nucleotides read TGTGCCAGCACCGGGGGCTCCTATAATTCACCCCTCCACTTT. Its translation is CASTGGSYNSPLHF. This chain uses TRBV18 with TRBJ1-6; D perhaps matches TRBD1 (5 bases). Trimming removed 8 bases from V and 0 bases from J, with 8 bases in between. The CDR3 extends over 14 amino acids. From germline, CDR1 is KGHSH and CDR2 LQKENI.

The chain combines TRBV10-2 with TRBJ1-1; D is perhaps TRBD1 (5 bases). Between the trimmed V and J ends, which lost 8 bases and 0 bases, there was a span of 19 bases. Germline lookup yields CDR1 WSHSY and CDR2 SAAADI. The CDR3 spans 16 residues. The CDR3 DNA reads TGCGCCAGCGGTAGTCAGATCCAGGGTCTGAACACTGAAGCTTTCTTT. Translating gives CASGSQIQGLNTEAFF.

CDR3 nucleotide sequence: TGCAGTGCTAGTCGCGGGAGGGATGAGCAGTTCTTC. Amino acid sequence: CSASRGRDEQFF. The chain uses TRBV20-1 and TRBJ2-1; 9 bases match TRBD2. Trimming at V came to 3 bases and at J to 8 bases, leaving 2 bases not matched to a gene. Germline lookup yields CDR1 DFQATT and CDR2 SNEGSKA (reference sequence). The CDR3 sequence is 12 residues long.

A single count supports this clone. The chain uses TRBV30 and TRBJ2-5; D perhaps matches TRBD1 (5 bases). Between the trimmed V and J ends, which lost 0 bases and 4 bases, there was a span of 18 bases. CDR3 length: 16 residues. Germline V lookup: CDR1 GTSNPN, CDR2 SVGIG (reference sequence). CDR3 residues: CAWSVNGARLRETQYF. CDR3 DNA: TGTGCCTGGAGTGTAAATGGGGCCCGACTCCGAGAGACCCAGTACTTC. The entire variable domain, with the rest obtained from reference TRBV30 and TRBJ2-5, is as follows: SQTIHQWPATLVQPVGSPLSLECTVEGTSNPNLYWYRQAAGRGLQLLFYSVGIGQISSEVPQNLSASRPQDRQFILSSKKLLLSDSGFYLCAWSVNGARLRETQYFGPGTRLLVL.

V usage is TRBV11-2 and J usage is TRBJ2-1; the D gene is possibly TRBD1 (6 bases). Germline V CDR1 and CDR2: SGHAT, FQNNGV. V gave up 4 bases and J gave up 10 bases, with 14 bases separating them. This CDR3 region has 13 residues. CDR3 loop: CASSYLSGTEQFF. The DNA for the CDR3 is TGTGCCAGCAGCTACCTTTCAGGGACAGAGCAGTTCTTC.

This clone appeared many times. DNA for the CDR3: TGTGCCAGCAGCAACTCTAACTATGGCTACACCTTC. Protein: CASSNSNYGYTF. The chain recombines TRBV7-9 with TRBJ1-2; D is unclear. V was trimmed by 5 bases and J by 0 bases, leaving 4 bases between them. The CDR3 length is 12 residues. Germline V gives CDR1 SEHNR, CDR2 FQNEAQ (reference sequence). Combining the CDR3 with reference TRBV7-9 and TRBJ1-2 gives the whole variable domain DTGVSQNPRHKITKRGQNVTFRCDPISEHNRLYWYRQTLGQGPEFLTYFQNEAQLEKSRLLSDRFSAERPKGSFSTLEIQRTEQGDSAMYLCASSNSNYGYTFGSGTRLTVV.

This rearrangement joins TRBV28 to TRBJ1-6, with a possible D match to TRBD1 (6 bases). The germline CDR1 and CDR2 sequences are MDHEN and SYDVKM. V was cut by 5 bases and J by 7 bases, with 18 bases left in between. This CDR3 has 16 amino acids. In DNA form, the CDR3 reads TGTGCCAGCAGTCCTCCCCCGGACAGCCGGAATTCACCCCTCCACTTT. It is translated as CASSPPPDSRNSPLHF.

This chain connects TRBV19 to TRBJ2-3; no reliable D call. Germline V gene lookup returns CDR1 LNHDA and CDR2 SQIVND (reference sequence). The CDR3 is 17 amino acids. V was pared by 5 bases and J by 0 bases, with 18 bases between. This CDR3 is CASSSPREISSTDTQYF. In nucleotides, the CDR3 is TGTGCCAGTAGTTCCCCACGAGAGATATCTAGCACAGATACGCAGTATTTT.

This chain joins TRBV7-2 and TRBJ2-1; TRBD2 matches 7 bases. The V gene end was trimmed by 0 bases and the J gene end by 7 bases; junction bases not matched to a gene: 3. The germline V gene has CDR1 SGHTA and CDR2 FQGNSA. This CDR3 is built from 14 residues. CDR3 nucleotide sequence: TGTGCCAGCAGCTTAGCGGAACTAGCGAATGAGCAGTTCTTC. This gives the protein CASSLAELANEQFF.

This clone was counted only a few times. CDR3: CASGYWSSTDTQYF. The CDR3 DNA follows: TGTGCCAGCGGGTATTGGAGTAGCACAGATACGCAGTATTTT. The chain uses TRBV27 and TRBJ2-3; D not certain. This CDR3 region has 14 residues. Germline loops: CDR1 MNHEY, CDR2 SMNVEV (reference sequence). V lost 8 bases and J 0 bases, leaving 12 bases between the germline ends.

The J gene is TRBJ1-2, the V gene TRBV7-9; 9 bases match TRBD1. The CDR3 has 15 residues. J gave up 6 bases and V 4 bases, and 9 bases lay outside the gene matches. Germline V gene lookup returns CDR1 SEHNR and CDR2 FQNEAQ (reference sequence). The CDR3 here is CASSSPDRGGDGYTF. The CDR3 bases are TGTGCCAGCAGCTCGCCAGACAGGGGGGGAGATGGCTACACCTTC.

The CDR3 loop reads CASTRVGTDTQYF. CDR3 in DNA: TGTGCCAGCACGCGGGTAGGCACAGATACGCAGTATTTT. The J gene is TRBJ2-3, the V gene TRBV27; D might be TRBD2 (5 bases). Germline V gene lookup returns CDR1 MNHEY and CDR2 SMNVEV (reference sequence). This CDR3 contains 13 residues. Trimming cost V 7 bases and J 1 base, with 9 bases left between them.

This rearrangement joins TRBV7-8 to TRBJ2-7; D may be TRBD1 (5 bases). The V end was cut by 4 bases, the J end by 6 bases, with 13 bases between. Germline CDR1 is SGHVS and CDR2 is FQNEAQ. The CDR3 runs 13 residues. The CDR3 protein is CASSSRERGEQYF. CDR3 nucleotides: TGTGCCAGCAGCTCCAGGGAAAGAGGCGAGCAGTACTTC.

This clone appeared a few times. J is TRBJ1-4 and V is TRBV5-1; 10 positions match TRBD1. Looked up from germline, CDR1 is SGHRS and CDR2 is YFSETQ. With V trimmed by 4 bases and J by 7 bases, 4 bases remained unmatched. This CDR3 is 14 amino acids long. The CDR3 DNA reads as TGCGCCAGCAGCAGGGACAGGGGTTCTGAAAAACTGTTTTTT. It is translated as CASSRDRGSEKLFF.

This clone was detected only once. V gene TRBV6-4 combines with J gene TRBJ2-2; D is unresolved. Germline assignment: CDR1 MRHNA and CDR2 SNTAGT. V was trimmed by 6 bases and J by 4 bases, leaving 9 bases between them. The CDR3 consists of 13 residues. CDR3 region: CASSPQSTGELFF. CDR3 nucleotide sequence: TGTGCCAGCAGCCCACAGTCCACCGGGGAGCTGTTTTTT.

V is TRBV30 and J is TRBJ2-1; the match to TRBD2 covers 11 bases. Trimming at V came to 1 base and at J to 7 bases, leaving 3 bases not matched to a gene. The CDR3 covers 14 residues. Germline V gene sequence: CDR1 GTSNPN, CDR2 SVGIG (reference sequence). CDR3 in DNA: TGTGCCTGGAGTGGGGGACTAGCGGCTAATGAGCAGTTCTTC. Its protein is CAWSGGLAANEQFF.

The V call is TRBV27, the J call TRBJ2-7, with a weak D call TRBD1 (6 bases). The germline V and J ends were trimmed by 4 bases and 2 bases, with 21 bases remaining between them. Germline V CDR1 and CDR2: MNHEY, SMNVEV (reference sequence). The length of the CDR3 is 17 residues. The DNA of the CDR3 is TGTGCCAGCAGTTCGTCAGGGGTTCCACTATTGCCCTACGAGCAGTACTTC. As protein: CASSSSGVPLLPYEQYF.